These 8 T cell receptor beta chains originate from one sample sequenced in a study of blood T cell repertoires in COVID-19. Produced via immunoSEQ multiplex PCR; TCRdb's table is partial and in-frame only. Of 95,000 or so clones in the sample, roughly 78% were seen once. The sample taken for sequencing was peripheral blood. The origin of the receptors is a woman of 80 years or more with active or convalescent COVID-19.

This sequence joins TRBV10-3 and TRBJ1-1; 7 bases map to TRBD1. J was trimmed by 1 base and V by 6 bases; bases with no gene match: 8. Germline V gene data show CDR1 as ENHRY and CDR2 as SYGVKD. CDR3 size: 15 residues. CDR3 residues: CAISGGQARNTEAFF. For the CDR3, the DNA is TGTGCCATCAGCGGTGGACAGGCCAGGAACACTGAAGCTTTCTTT.

This chain uses TRBV24-1 with TRBJ2-3; 11 bases align to TRBD2. V was pared by 5 bases and J by 0 bases, with 12 bases of the junction left unmatched. Per germline, CDR1 KGHDR and CDR2 SFDVKD. This CDR3 has 19 amino acids. The CDR3 loop is CATSGLGTSGASSTDTQYF. As DNA, the CDR3 is TGTGCCACCAGTGGCCTAGGGACTAGCGGAGCTAGTAGCACAGATACGCAGTATTTT.

The chain uses TRBV24-1 and TRBJ2-2; D is unclear. The V gene lost 9 bases and the J gene lost 3 bases, with 10 bases spanning the gap. CDR1 and CDR2 from the germline V gene are KGHDR and SFDVKD. The CDR3 spans 13 residues. CDR3: CATSPLHTGELFF. The DNA of the CDR3 is TGTGCCACCTCCCCACTGCACACCGGGGAGCTGTTTTTT.

The chain carries TRBV6-1 and TRBJ2-7; D not certain. CDR3 length equals 14 residues. V lost 7 bases and J lost 5, with 18 bases in between. Germline V lookup: CDR1 MNHNS, CDR2 SASEGT. The CDR3 DNA reads TGTGCCAGCACTAGGTCGGGTGCCCCCCACGAGCAGTACTTC. Protein sequence: CASTRSGAPHEQYF.

The chain uses TRBV7-2 and TRBJ2-2; TRBD1 matches at 8 bases. Trimming cost V 5 bases and J 5 bases; bases outside gene matches: 7. The CDR3 loop spans 15 amino acids. Per the germline V gene, CDR1 is SGHTA and CDR2 is FQGNSA. CDR3 DNA: TGTGCCAGCAGCGTGACAGGGGCGCAAACCGGGGAGCTGTTTTTT. This sequence encodes CASSVTGAQTGELFF.

The chain is built from TRBV11-2 and TRBJ2-2; D possibly corresponds to TRBD2 (5 bases). The germline CDR1 and CDR2 sequences are SGHAT and FQNNGV. Trimming left V 6 bases short and J 4 bases short, with 9 bases between. CDR3 length equals 13 residues. This chain's CDR3 is CASRRLLTGELFF. The CDR3, as DNA: TGTGCCAGCAGACGACTACTCACCGGGGAGCTGTTTTTT.

This chain joins TRBV25-1 and TRBJ2-7; 8 bases match TRBD1. CDR1 is MGHDK and CDR2 is SYGVNS in the germline V gene. This CDR3 is built from 14 residues. The V segment lost 1 base and the J segment 7 bases; nucleotides outside the gene matches: 6. CDR3 loop: CASSEFQGAEEQYF. The CDR3 DNA sequence: TGTGCCAGCAGTGAATTCCAGGGGGCGGAGGAGCAGTACTTC.

The rearrangement joins TRBV29-1 to TRBJ1-2; 10 bases fit TRBD1. The CDR3 is 12 amino acids. J lost 7 bases, V lost 4 bases, and 3 bases had no gene match. Germline V gene sequence: CDR1 SQVTM, CDR2 ANQGSEA. The CDR3 DNA sequence: TGCAGCGTTGCTGACAGGGGGCTTGGCTACACCTTC. It is translated as CSVADRGLGYTF.